A single sample is the source of the 6 T cell receptor beta chains below, sequenced in a study of cytomegalovirus exposure and HLA in healthy donors (dated by TCRdb to 2016 to 2017). Libraries were made using the immunoSEQ multiplex PCR assay. For the multiplex PCR, a mixture combining 60 forward primers for TCR Vbeta segments and 13 reverse primers for TCR Jbeta segments was used. As stored in TCRdb, this immuneACCESS dataset retains in-frame rearrangements with V and J assigned. A fraction of the clones does not appear; measured against another copy, unresolved V genes explain less than half of the discrepancy, and the remainder lacks a known reason. The sample has roughly 150,000 clones on record, almost 80% of them singletons. The leading ten clones occupy about 1.7% of the sample. The sequenced sample was PBMCs. These receptors originate from a woman in her thirties in good health and CMV-seronegative.

This rearrangement joins TRBV27 to TRBJ1-5, with 10 nucleotides matching TRBD1. Germline trimming cut 5 bases from V and 5 bases from J; bases unmatched to any gene: 6. Germline CDR1 MNHEY, CDR2 SMNVEV (reference sequence). The CDR3 covers 15 residues. CDR3: CASSRGTGDHQPQHF. The CDR3 bases are TGTGCCAGCAGTAGGGGGACAGGGGATCATCAGCCCCAGCATTTT.

This clone has a single count. Germline and junction disagree at one end, which may indicate a read error. The chain has TRBV7-7 and TRBJ2-5; D not resolved. CDR3 length: 12 amino acids. Germline values: CDR1 SSHAT, CDR2 FNYEAQ (reference sequence). CDR3 coding DNA: TGTGCTAGCAGTAACTCCCAAGAGACCCAGTACTTC. Its protein product is CASSNSQETQYF. The whole variable domain, filled in from reference TRBV7-7 and TRBJ2-5, reads GAGVSQSPRYKVTKRGQDVTLRCDPISSHATLYWYQQALGQGPEFLTYFNYEAQPDKSGLPSDRFSAERPEGSISTLTIQRTEQRDSAMYRCASSNSQETQYFGPGTRLLVL.

The chain has TRBV7-2 and TRBJ1-1; TRBD1 aligns across 7 bases. The ends lost 3 bases at V and 3 bases at J; junction bases unmatched: 4. Germline V CDR1 and CDR2: SGHTA, FQGNSA. The CDR3 extends over 14 amino acids. The CDR3 bases are TGTGCCAGCAGCTTCAAGGGGGCTGACACTGAAGCTTTCTTT. As protein: CASSFKGADTEAFF.

The chain's CDR3 is CASSYLRTSGGAHEQFF. CDR3 DNA sequence: TGTGCCAGCAGTTACCTCAGGACTAGCGGGGGGGCCCATGAGCAGTTCTTC. The rearrangement links TRBV27 to TRBJ2-1, with 15 bases fitting TRBD2. The ends lost 4 bases at V and 8 bases at J; junction bases unmatched: 9. Germline loops: CDR1 MNHEY, CDR2 SMNVEV (reference sequence). The CDR3 loop spans 17 amino acids.

The chain employs TRBV19 and TRBJ1-2; D uncertain. The V gene lost 4 bases and the J gene lost 8 bases, with 14 bases spanning the gap. The V gene's germline CDR1 is LNHDA and CDR2 SQIVND (reference sequence). CDR3 size: 13 residues. CDR3 region: CASSTSTGGGYTF. CDR3 nucleotides: TGTGCCAGTAGTACTTCCACCGGAGGAGGCTACACCTTC.

The J gene is TRBJ1-6, the V gene TRBV4-2, with D tentatively TRBD1 (6 bases). The CDR3 consists of 15 residues. Germline lookup yields CDR1 LGHNA and CDR2 YNFKEQ. V lost 3 bases, J lost 5 bases, and 11 bases lay in between. The CDR3 DNA follows: TGTGCCAGCAGCCAGGGGGGGGACAATAATTCACCCCTCCACTTT. Translation: CASSQGGDNNSPLHF.